A selection of T cell receptor beta chains follows, all from one sample in a study of cytomegalovirus exposure and HLA in healthy donors. This table comes from immunoSEQ multiplex PCR, and its TCRdb copy is limited to in-frame clones, with some not included. This table holds some 130,000 clones, around three quarters found once. The sequencing sample was made of PBMCs. These receptors were obtained from a male donor in good health and CMV-seropositive. Each CDR3 is given with its conserved first and last residue. A D gene is named only where the DNA matches it firmly. A row's size may be missing; if present it is once, few, many or a size class.

TRBJ1-1,TRBD1,NA,TRBV29-1,TGCAGTTCTCGGGACAGCGCGACTGAAGCTTTCTTT,CSSRDSATEAFF
TRBJ2-7,NA,few,TRBV27,TGTGCCAGCAGGAAAACAGGGTTCTACGAGCAGTACTTC,CASRKTGFYEQYF
TRBJ2-7,NA,NA,TRBV13,TGTGCCAGCAGCTTAGGCGGGGAGAGAACCTACGAGCAGTACTTC,CASSLGGERTYEQYF
TRBJ1-5,TRBD1,NA,TRBV9,TGTGCCAGCAGCGCAGGGGGATCTTTTGCTGATAGCAATCAGCCCCAGCATTTT,CASSAGGSFADSNQPQHF
TRBJ2-7,TRBD2,NA,TRBV9,TGTGCCAGCAGCGTAGGACTAGCGGGGACCTACGAGCAGTACTTC,CASSVGLAGTYEQYF
TRBJ2-7,TRBD2,few,TRBV11-2,TGTGCCAGCAGCTGGGACGGGGGGGACGAGCAGTACTTC,CASSWDGGDEQYF
TRBJ1-2,TRBD1,NA,TRBV30,TGTGCCTGGAGTGTGCAGGGGGACTATGGCTACACCTTC,CAWSVQGDYGYTF
TRBJ1-2,NA,NA,TRBV15,TGTGCCACCAGCAGAGAGGGGGGGGCCAGATACTATGGCTACACCTTC,CATSREGGARYYGYTF
TRBJ1-1,NA,NA,TRBV9,TGTGCCAGCAGCGTTCCGGGGAGGCCTGAAGCTTTCTTT,CASSVPGRPEAFF
TRBJ1-5,NA,NA,TRBV6-6,TGTGCCAGCAGTTACTCGGGGGGGAGCAATCAGCCCCAGCATTTT,CASSYSGGSNQPQHF
TRBJ2-1,TRBD2,NA,TRBV10-3,TGTGCCATCAGTGAGGGACTAGCGGGGGGGCCCCCTAGAAATGAGCAGTTCTTC,CAISEGLAGGPPRNEQFF
TRBJ2-1,TRBD1,once,TRBV6-5,TGTGCCAGCAGTTACAGGGACAGGGCCCATGAGCAGTTCTTC,CASSYRDRAHEQFF
TRBJ2-5,NA,NA,TRBV9,TGTGCCAGCAGCGTACAGACAGGAGCCGGGACCCAGTACTTC,CASSVQTGAGTQYF
TRBJ2-7,NA,NA,TRBV2,TGTGCCAGCACTCTTAGGACGGATGAGGACAACTTC,CASTLRTDEDNF
TRBJ1-2,NA,NA,TRBV15,TGTGCCACCAGCAGAGTTGCACAGCAGAGCTACACCTTC,CATSRVAQQSYTF
TRBJ2-3,TRBD1,NA,TRBV7-9,TGTGCCAGCAGCTGGACAGGGACAGATACGCAGTATTTT,CASSWTGTDTQYF
TRBJ1-1,NA,NA,TRBV28,TGTGCCAGCACCTTCCGGGGAGGAGATCGTGGGAACACTGAAGCTTTCTTT,CASTFRGGDRGNTEAFF
TRBJ2-5,NA,NA,TRBV10-3,TGTGCCATCAGTGATGGAGGGGGCGGGGAGACCCAGTACTTC,CAISDGGGGETQYF
TRBJ2-2,TRBD1,NA,TRBV6-4,TGTGCCAGCAGTGGACAGGGTGGCGTCGGGGAGCTGTTTTTT,CASSGQGGVGELFF
TRBJ2-1,TRBD1,NA,TRBV11-3,TGTGCCAGCAGCTCAAGGACAGGGGGCTTCTCCAATGAGCAGTTCTTC,CASSSRTGGFSNEQFF
TRBJ2-7,TRBD2,NA,TRBV6-6,TGTGCCAGCAGCCGTACTAGCGGGGGGGCCATCTACGAGCAGTACTTC,CASSRTSGGAIYEQYF
TRBJ2-5,TRBD2,few,TRBV19,TGTGCCAGTAGGCCTCTAGCGGGGGGGCAAGAGACCCAGTACTTC,CASRPLAGGQETQYF
TRBJ2-3,NA,NA,TRBV14,TGTGCCAGCAGTCGGGACTCCACAGATACGCAGTATTTT,CASSRDSTDTQYF
TRBJ1-1,NA,NA,TRBV5-5,TGTGCCAGCAGCTTCGGGGGGCCTATCACTGAAGCTTTCTTT,CASSFGGPITEAFF
TRBJ2-2,TRBD2,NA,TRBV5-1,TGCGCCAGCAGCTTGGCCGGGGGGACGACCGGGGAGCTGTTTTTT,CASSLAGGTTGELFF
TRBJ2-1,TRBD2,few,TRBV7-8,TGTGCCAGCAGCTTAAAAAGGGCAGGGCGGGGACTAGCGGACAATGAGCAGTTCTTC,CASSLKRAGRGLADNEQFF
TRBJ2-3,NA,NA,TRBV6-7,TGTGCCAGCAGTTACTCGAAATCAGGGAACGGCACAGATACGCAGTATTTT,CASSYSKSGNGTDTQYF
TRBJ2-2,NA,few,TRBV28,TGTGCCAGCAGTCTGTGGTGGGGGCCAAACACCGGGGAGCTGTTTTTT,CASSLWWGPNTGELFF
TRBJ2-3,TRBD2,few,TRBV6-1,TGTGCCAGCAGTGATTTAGCGGGGGGCACAGATACGCAGTATTTT,CASSDLAGGTDTQYF
TRBJ2-5,NA,NA,TRBV14,TGTGCCAGCAGCCTTTCGGGACTCCCGGAGGGGACCCAGTACTTC,CASSLSGLPEGTQYF
TRBJ1-6,NA,NA,TRBV4-1,TGCGCCAGCAGCCAAGAACCCCGGCAGGCCAGCTATAATTCACCCCTCCACTTT,CASSQEPRQASYNSPLHF
TRBJ2-2,TRBD2,NA,TRBV27,TGTGCCAGCAGTTTCCGGACTAGCAGCGACACCGGGGAGCTGTTTTTT,CASSFRTSSDTGELFF
TRBJ1-3,NA,NA,TRBV28,TGTGCCAGCAGTTTATGGAACAGCGGGGATGGTAACACCATATATTTT,CASSLWNSGDGNTIYF
TRBJ2-1,TRBD2,once,TRBV7-9,TGTTCCAGCAGCTTCAACAGCGGGAGGAAGAATGAGCAGTTCTTC,CSSSFNSGRKNEQFF
TRBJ1-5,NA,NA,TRBV5-3,TGTGCCAGAAGCCCGCTAAGGGTGGAGGGCAATCAGCCCCAGCATTTT,CARSPLRVEGNQPQHF
TRBJ2-1,TRBD1,few,TRBV4-1,TGCGCCAGCAGCCAGGGGACAGGGTTCTACAATGAGCAGTTCTTC,CASSQGTGFYNEQFF
TRBJ2-7,TRBD2,NA,TRBV5-6,TGTGCCAGCACCCCGGCTAGCGGGATACATGAGCAGTACTTC,CASTPASGIHEQYF
TRBJ1-5,NA,NA,TRBV19,TGTGCCAGTGGGGAGGGGCGTCAGCCCCAGCATTTT,CASGEGRQPQHF
TRBJ2-7,TRBD1,NA,TRBV11-2,TGTGCCAGCAGCTTGACAGGGGCCCACGAGCAGTACTTC,CASSLTGAHEQYF
TRBJ2-3,NA,NA,TRBV7-2,TGTGCCAGCGGGTCTCGGGTCCTTTTCCTCAATTTT,CASGSRVLFLNF
TRBJ1-1,TRBD1,NA,TRBV19,TGTGCCAGCCTGGGACAGGGGGCTAAGGAAGCTTTCTTT,CASLGQGAKEAFF
TRBJ1-2,TRBD1,NA,TRBV7-9,TGTGCCAGCAGCCTGACAGGGGATGGCTACACCTTC,CASSLTGDGYTF
TRBJ2-7,NA,few,TRBV28,TGTGCCAGCAGTTCAACCGGGACATTCAGCTACGAGCAGTACTTC,CASSSTGTFSYEQYF
TRBJ1-2,NA,NA,TRBV2,TGTGCCAGCAGTGTCGTCAGGGACACTCCCTATGGCTACACCTTC,CASSVVRDTPYGYTF
TRBJ2-2,TRBD2,NA,TRBV5-1,TGCGCCAGCAGCTTTCAGGGACTACCGAACACCGGGGAGCTGTTTTTT,CASSFQGLPNTGELFF
TRBJ1-1,NA,NA,TRBV7-2,TGTGCCAGCAGCTTATATCACTATGGGGCTTTCTTT,CASSLYHYGAFF
TRBJ2-7,TRBD2,once,TRBV27,TGTGCCAGCAGTCTTTTAGCGGGAGTGATGGGCGAGCAGTACTTC,CASSLLAGVMGEQYF
TRBJ1-1,TRBD1,NA,TRBV30,TGTGCCTGGAGTGCTGAGGAGACAGGGGCCACTGAAGCTTTCTTT,CAWSAEETGATEAFF
TRBJ1-2,TRBD1,once,TRBV27,TGTGCCAGCAGTATGACCGGGACAGCCTCCCGAACCTTC,CASSMTGTASRTF
TRBJ2-7,TRBD1,NA,TRBV28,TGTGCCAGCAGTACCCCGGGACAGGGGAAATCCTACGAGCAGTACTTC,CASSTPGQGKSYEQYF
TRBJ1-2,NA,few,TRBV9,TGTGCCAGCAGCGTAGGAGGGAGTGTAAGGTACACCTTC,CASSVGGSVRYTF
TRBJ2-7,NA,NA,TRBV18,TGTGCCAGCTCACCAGCCAGGGGAGTCTCCGAGCAGTACTTC,CASSPARGVSEQYF
TRBJ2-6,TRBD1,few,TRBV5-6,TGTGCCAGCAGGGGGACAGCTGGGGCCAACGTCCTGACTTTC,CASRGTAGANVLTF
TRBJ1-2,NA,NA,TRBV28,TGTGCCAGCAGTTTAATTGTCAACAGGGCCCGGCAAGGCTACACCTTC,CASSLIVNRARQGYTF